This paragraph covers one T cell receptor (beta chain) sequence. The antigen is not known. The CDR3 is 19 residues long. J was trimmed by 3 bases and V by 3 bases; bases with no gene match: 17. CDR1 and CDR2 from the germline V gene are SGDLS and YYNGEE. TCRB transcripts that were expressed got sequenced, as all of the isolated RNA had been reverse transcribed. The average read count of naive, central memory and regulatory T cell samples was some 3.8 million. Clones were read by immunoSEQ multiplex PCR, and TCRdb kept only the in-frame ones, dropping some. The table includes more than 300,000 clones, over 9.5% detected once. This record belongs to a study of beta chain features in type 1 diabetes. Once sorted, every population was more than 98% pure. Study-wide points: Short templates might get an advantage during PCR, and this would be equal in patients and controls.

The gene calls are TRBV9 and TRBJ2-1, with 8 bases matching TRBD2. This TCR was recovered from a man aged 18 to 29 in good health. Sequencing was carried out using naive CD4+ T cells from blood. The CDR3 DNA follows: TGTGCCAGCAGCGCTTCCCCTGAAAGGGCGGGAGGTTTCTACAATGAGCAGTTCTTC. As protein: CASSASPERAGGFYNEQFF.